A selection of T cell receptor beta chains follows, all from one sample in a study of PD-1 blockade in classical Hodgkin lymphoma. The repertoire was sequenced with immunoSEQ multiplex PCR; TCRdb's copy has only in-frame clones and lacks some. The repertoire holds under 3,000 clones, with roughly three quarters as singletons. The specimen was CD8+ T cells from blood, collected before the fourth cycle of nivolumab. The origin of the receptors is a human donor with classical Hodgkin lymphoma. Both conserved end residues are part of each CDR3. A D gene is named only where the DNA matches it firmly. Expanded clones get a size class; other rows say once, few or many, or leave the size out.

d_gene: TRBD2
abundance: NA
j_gene: TRBJ2-1
v_gene: TRBV27
CDR3aa: CASSLSAGGYEQFF
CDR3nt: TGTGCCAGCAGTTTATCCGCGGGGGGCTATGAGCAGTTCTTC

d_gene: TRBD2
abundance: NA
j_gene: TRBJ2-1
v_gene: TRBV28
CDR3aa: CASSVTSGEQFF
CDR3nt: TGTGCCAGCAGTGTGACTAGCGGGGAGCAGTTCTTC

d_gene: NA
abundance: few
j_gene: TRBJ1-1
v_gene: TRBV28
CDR3aa: CASTNYGAEGAFF
CDR3nt: TGTGCCAGCACTAACTACGGGGCGGAGGGAGCTTTCTTT

d_gene: NA
abundance: once
j_gene: TRBJ2-7
v_gene: TRBV27
CDR3aa: CASSRDVTSYEQYF
CDR3nt: TGTGCCAGCAGCCGGGACGTAACCTCCTACGAGCAGTACTTC

d_gene: NA
abundance: NA
j_gene: TRBJ2-7
v_gene: TRBV16
CDR3aa: CASSQSAMVGNEQYF
CDR3nt: TGTGCCAGCAGCCAATCGGCCATGGTGGGGAACGAGCAGTACTTC

d_gene: TRBD1
abundance: NA
j_gene: TRBJ1-5
v_gene: TRBV2
CDR3aa: CASSERQGNQPQHF
CDR3nt: TGTGCCAGCAGTGAAAGACAGGGGAACCAACCCCAGCATTTT

d_gene: NA
abundance: NA
j_gene: TRBJ1-6
v_gene: TRBV7-9
CDR3aa: CASSYQSSPLHF
CDR3nt: TGTGCCAGCAGCTACCAGAGTTCACCCCTCCACTTT

d_gene: TRBD2
abundance: NA
j_gene: TRBJ2-7
v_gene: TRBV2
CDR3aa: CASSTTSGRSYEQYF
CDR3nt: TGTGCCAGCAGCACGACTAGCGGGAGGTCATACGAGCAGTACTTC

d_gene: NA
abundance: NA
j_gene: TRBJ2-5
v_gene: TRBV6-5
CDR3aa: CASSEILVSETQYF
CDR3nt: TGTGCCAGCAGTGAAATCTTAGTAAGTGAGACCCAGTACTTC

d_gene: TRBD2
abundance: NA
j_gene: TRBJ2-7
v_gene: TRBV6-1
CDR3aa: CASSEPSGRWEQYF
CDR3nt: TGTGCCAGCAGTGAACCTAGCGGGAGATGGGAGCAGTACTTC

d_gene: TRBD2
abundance: NA
j_gene: TRBJ2-1
v_gene: TRBV12-5
CDR3aa: CASGPGTSGPNEQFF
CDR3nt: TGTGCTAGTGGGCCAGGGACTAGCGGACCGAATGAGCAGTTCTTC

d_gene: NA
abundance: NA
j_gene: TRBJ1-1
v_gene: TRBV25-1
CDR3aa: CASKRGGSTEAFF
CDR3nt: TGTGCCAGCAAGAGGGGAGGAAGCACTGAAGCTTTCTTT

d_gene: NA
abundance: NA
j_gene: TRBJ2-1
v_gene: TRBV5-5
CDR3aa: CASSLVPEGEQFF
CDR3nt: TGTGCCAGCAGCTTGGTTCCCGAGGGGGAGCAGTTCTTC

d_gene: NA
abundance: few
j_gene: TRBJ1-1
v_gene: TRBV7-3
CDR3aa: CASSSGQPNTEAFF
CDR3nt: TGTGCCAGCAGCTCGGGACAACCGAACACTGAAGCTTTCTTT

d_gene: NA
abundance: once
j_gene: TRBJ2-1
v_gene: TRBV2
CDR3aa: CASSGTISYNEQFF
CDR3nt: TGTGCCAGCAGTGGGACTATCTCCTACAATGAGCAGTTCTTC

d_gene: TRBD2
abundance: NA
j_gene: TRBJ2-7
v_gene: TRBV2
CDR3aa: CASRAGGEQYF
CDR3nt: TGTGCCAGCAGAGCGGGGGGCGAGCAGTACTTC

d_gene: NA
abundance: NA
j_gene: TRBJ2-7
v_gene: TRBV10-3
CDR3aa: CAISDYRDTYEQYF
CDR3nt: TGTGCCATCAGTGATTACAGAGATACCTACGAGCAGTACTTC

d_gene: TRBD1
abundance: NA
j_gene: TRBJ1-1
v_gene: TRBV5-8
CDR3aa: CASSFTGGWGGTEAFF
CDR3nt: TGTGCCAGCAGTTTCACAGGGGGCTGGGGAGGCACTGAAGCTTTCTTT

d_gene: NA
abundance: NA
j_gene: TRBJ1-5
v_gene: TRBV7-9
CDR3aa: CASSLATALWPQHF
CDR3nt: TGTGCCAGCAGCTTAGCGACAGCCCTTTGGCCCCAGCATTTT

d_gene: NA
abundance: NA
j_gene: TRBJ2-3
v_gene: TRBV28
CDR3aa: CASSFLQSTDTQYF
CDR3nt: TGTGCCAGCAGTTTTTTACAGAGCACAGATACGCAGTATTTT

d_gene: TRBD1
abundance: once
j_gene: TRBJ1-5
v_gene: TRBV28
CDR3aa: CASSFEQGVGNQPQHF
CDR3nt: TGTGCCAGCAGTTTTGAACAGGGGGTAGGGAATCAGCCCCAGCATTTT

d_gene: TRBD2
abundance: NA
j_gene: TRBJ2-1
v_gene: TRBV4-1
CDR3aa: CASSLRLAGAGNNEQFF
CDR3nt: TGCGCCAGCAGCCTGCGACTAGCGGGAGCGGGAAACAATGAGCAGTTCTTC

d_gene: NA
abundance: NA
j_gene: TRBJ1-1
v_gene: TRBV7-1
CDR3aa: CASSSGQPNTEAFF
CDR3nt: TGTGCCAGCAGCTCGGGACAACCGAACACTGAAGCTTTCTTT

d_gene: TRBD2
abundance: NA
j_gene: TRBJ2-1
v_gene: TRBV28
CDR3aa: CASRPRLAGGGNEQFF
CDR3nt: TGTGCCAGCAGACCCCGACTAGCGGGAGGGGGCAATGAGCAGTTCTTC

d_gene: TRBD1
abundance: NA
j_gene: TRBJ1-1
v_gene: TRBV7-8
CDR3aa: CASSLVGGAMNTEAFF
CDR3nt: TGTGCCAGCAGCTTAGTAGGGGGCGCCATGAACACTGAAGCTTTCTTT

d_gene: NA
abundance: NA
j_gene: TRBJ2-7
v_gene: TRBV4-3
CDR3aa: CASSQEADLREQYF
CDR3nt: TGCGCCAGCAGCCAAGAGGCCGACCTAAGGGAGCAGTACTTC

d_gene: NA
abundance: NA
j_gene: TRBJ1-1
v_gene: TRBV7-1
CDR3aa: CASSIGGAGTEAFF
CDR3nt: TGTGCCAGCAGCATCGGAGGGGCCGGGACTGAAGCTTTCTTT

d_gene: NA
abundance: NA
j_gene: TRBJ2-7
v_gene: TRBV28
CDR3aa: CASSHASSIHTYEQYF
CDR3nt: TGTGCCAGCAGCCACGCCTCGTCGATCCACACCTACGAGCAGTACTTC

d_gene: NA
abundance: NA
j_gene: TRBJ1-2
v_gene: TRBV5-6
CDR3aa: CASSTDRILNYGYTF
CDR3nt: TGTGCCAGCAGTACGGACAGAATCCTTAACTATGGCTACACCTTC

d_gene: NA
abundance: NA
j_gene: TRBJ1-1
v_gene: TRBV19
CDR3aa: CASRFGTEAFF
CDR3nt: TGTGCCAGTAGGTTTGGGACTGAAGCTTTCTTT

d_gene: NA
abundance: NA
j_gene: TRBJ2-6
v_gene: TRBV5-1
CDR3aa: CASSRGESSGANVLTF
CDR3nt: TGCGCCAGCAGCAGGGGAGAAAGCTCTGGGGCCAACGTCCTGACTTTC

d_gene: NA
abundance: few
j_gene: TRBJ1-5
v_gene: TRBV29-1
CDR3aa: CSARGPGVQPVNQPQHF
CDR3nt: TGCAGCGCCCGGGGGCCAGGGGTCCAACCGGTTAATCAGCCCCAGCATTTT

d_gene: NA
abundance: NA
j_gene: TRBJ2-2
v_gene: TRBV6-5
CDR3aa: CASSYSGPGELFF
CDR3nt: TGTGCCAGCAGTTACTCAGGGCCAGGGGAGCTGTTTTTT

d_gene: NA
abundance: NA
j_gene: TRBJ2-7
v_gene: TRBV11-2
CDR3aa: CASSSEAGSDEQYF
CDR3nt: TGTGCCAGCAGCTCGGAGGCGGGCTCCGACGAGCAGTACTTC

d_gene: NA
abundance: NA
j_gene: TRBJ2-7
v_gene: TRBV4-1
CDR3aa: CASSQGAGPTTYEQYF
CDR3nt: TGCGCCAGCAGCCAAGGCGCAGGGCCTACCACCTACGAGCAGTACTTC